The entry below gives a single T cell receptor (beta chain) sequence along with its context. The data are from a study of blood T cell repertoires in COVID-19. Study-wide background: Material from acute and convalescent COVID-19 was sourced from the United States, Italy and Spain. PBMCs, B-cell-depleted T cells, or T cells provided the cDNA or gDNA that made up the material.

Seattle participants joined during active infection and were tracked over time. As handled by the study authors: For nucleated cells, counts were estimated from reference gene primer amplification. Profiled with immunoSEQ multiplex PCR; TCRdb holds only in-frame clones, not every one. V, J and clone size were drawn from that table, and D and trimming were deduced from the DNA. Of a few hundred thousand clones in the sample, approximately 90% were seen once. V was clipped by 6 bases and J by 7 bases; unmatched bases: 12. Germline V gene data show CDR1 as SGHRS and CDR2 as YFSETQ. The CDR3 runs 14 residues.

This sequence joins TRBV5-1 and TRBJ2-5; TRBD2 matches 7 bases. Sequencing was carried out using peripheral blood. This clonotype was sampled from a woman aged 45-65 years with COVID-19, enrolled during active disease. This chain's CDR3 is CASNRGSGEGTQYF. The CDR3 region has the DNA TGCGCCAGCAACCGGGGTTCCGGGGAGGGGACCCAGTACTTC.